The 2 T cell receptor beta chains below were found in one sample sequenced in a study of T cells in Graves' hyperthyroidism and ophthalmopathy. The CDR3 regions of TCR beta were amplified from RNA transcripts. With the HTBI primer set, the TCR CDR3 went through a first round of RT-PCR. A single record per CDR3 protein comes from TCRdb applying MiXCR to the multiplex PCR reads. This table has around 690,000 distinct CDR3 sequences, 15% to 20% appearing once. The sample was blood. The receptor source for this set is a man aged 50-59 years with Graves' hyperthyroidism.

The V and J genes are TRBV18 and TRBJ2-6; D uncertain. The length of the CDR3 is 15 residues. From germline, CDR1 is KGHSH and CDR2 LQKENI. V was clipped by 1 base and J by 0 bases, with 4 bases between them. The chain's CDR3 is CASSPRSSGANVLTF. The DNA for the CDR3 is TGTGCCAGCTCACCACGGAGCTCTGGGGCCAACGTCCTGACTTTC.

This chain connects TRBV6-1 to TRBJ2-6; D uncertain. CDR3 length equals 17 residues. Trimming took off 6 bases at V and 1 base at J, with 16 bases between the two ends. CDR1 MNHNS and CDR2 SASEGT come from the germline V gene. The CDR3 is CASRSHLRASGANVLTF. DNA for the CDR3: TGTGCCAGCAGATCCCACCTAAGGGCATCTGGGGCCAACGTCCTGACTTTC.